This entry describes one T cell receptor beta chain. This receptor's antigen is unknown. The input lacks base qualities; no much larger clone sits a single base away. CD4+ T cells from unexposed donors were collected before the COVID-19 pandemic (2011-2018). After less than 13 days of culture, CD4+ T cells were isolated with the EasySep CD4+ T cell isolation kit. As cell numbers permitted, CD4+ T cells from unexposed donors were tested for reactivity to SARS-CoV-2 S and N and to four common cold coronavirus spike pools. PBMCs were cultured at under 2.5 million per well in IMDM supplemented with 5% human AB serum and 9 to 10 IU/ml IL-2. Half of the culture medium was replaced with fresh IL-2-containing medium on days 3 and 7. In general, triplicate replicate wells were used for every peptide culture condition. The leukapheresis product used for the unexposed donors was purchased from a commercial source. PBMCs were isolated from leukapheresis product or whole blood by Ficoll-Paque PLUS gradient centrifugation. The PBMCs went either fresh into the expansion assay or into cryopreservation at -140 degrees C. The QIAamp Micro DNA Kit was used to extract genomic DNA from the CD4+ T cells.

This record belongs to a study of CD4 T cells in relation to SARS-CoV-2 and coronaviruses (dated by TCRdb to the early 2020s). About the full investigation: The ViraFEST assay cultured PBMCs with antigen for 10 days, then sequenced TCR beta CDR3s to find antigen-specific clonal expansions. HLA restriction was mapped for shared crossreactive spike epitopes using patient-derived lymphoblastoid cell lines. The Adaptive Biotechnologies TCR-sequencing kit was used to sequence samples from a few pre-COVID donors and the naive versus memory experiments, whereas other data were Illumina-based. The negative reference condition was either a culture with an HIV-1 Nef peptide pool or a culture with no peptide. Memory CD4+ T cell crossreactivity between SARS-CoV-2 and common cold coronavirus spike proteins was assessed at the TCR clonotype level in the study. For other donors in the study, expansion assays were sequenced with a different, Illumina-based TCR-beta assay. The paper as a whole reports these results and caveats: In roughly two thirds of donors, memory CD4+ clonotypes turned up that crossrecognized SARS-CoV-2 and at least one common cold coronavirus spike. Small numbers of patients and of tested TCRs were a limitation of the study. Because the crossreactivity analysis focused on spike protein, crossreactivity against other viral proteins was not assessed. Because no donor provided both pre-pandemic and post-infection samples, tracing the source of pre-existing responses was limited. Crossreactive clones showed significantly weaker SARS-CoV-2-driven expansion than monoreactive clones, consistent with antigenic imprinting.

CDR1 and CDR2 are drawn from the germline V gene: MDHEN, SYDVKM. The CDR3 sequence holds 11 residues, the cysteine and phenylalanine included. Of the read, only the CDR3 DNA is kept; its 33 bases are in frame from base 1. The library relied on the immunoSEQ multiplex PCR assay. Turning to the authors' computational methods: During preprocessing, nonproductive sequences were removed, along with CDR3s that did not begin with C, did not end with F or W, or were shorter than 7 amino acids. The MANAFEST web app was used to call antigen-specific clonotypes on the basis of expansion compared with the reference and with other culture wells. A clone was considered positive if significant expansion relative to the reference culture was observed in 2 of 3 replicate wells at an FDR below 0.05. For a clone to be considered positive, significant expansion relative to all other tandem wells and an odds ratio above 5 were also required. CDR3 homology was quantified as pairwise Levenshtein distance, calculated with the stringdist R package after three terminal residues were trimmed from each end. TCRdb took over this immuneACCESS table, retaining in-frame rearrangements with V and J assigned. Such tables are incomplete; in checked studies, under half of the missing clones stem from an unresolved V gene, and the remainder is unexplained. That table supplies the V and J calls and clone size; D and trimming were determined from the DNA. Present in this sample are roughly 25,000 clones, approximately 80% of which were seen just once. Clones ranked in the top ten supply approximately 14% of the sample.

The sample taken for sequencing was CD4+ T cells from PBMCs, cultured in vitro. This clonotype was obtained from a human donor in good health. The rearranged chain carries TRBV28 and TRBJ2-3; 8 central nucleotides agree with TRBD2. CDR3 loop: CREGPTDTQYF. The sequenced DNA: TGTCGGGAGGGCCCAACAGATACGCAGTATTTT.